The source of this TCR beta chain is a study of cytomegalovirus exposure and HLA in healthy donors. The study, taken as a whole, reports: Later analysis identified several of the most significant clusters that appeared linked to common viral pathogens. In a later analysis, at a false discovery rate of 0.05, 16,951 TCR beta sequences matched HLA alleles.

Those who donated were healthy bone marrow donors. Regarding this clone: Its antigen is currently unknown.

CDR3 size: 15 residues. J lost 4 bases, V lost 1 base, and 6 bases had no gene match. The V gene's germline CDR1 is SGHRS and CDR2 YFSETQ. PCR used 60 Vbeta primers and 13 Jbeta primers. Only in-frame clones appear in the TCRdb table, and some are missing; sequencing was by immunoSEQ multiplex PCR. This sample's table reports 200,000 or so clones. The TCR comes from a boy aged 5 to 17 in good health and CMV-seronegative. The source material was PBMCs. The chain has TRBV5-1 and TRBJ2-3, with 7 bases aligning to TRBD2. CDR3 DNA sequence: TGCGCCAGCAGCTTGTGGAGCGGGGTCTCAGATACGCAGTATTTT. Translated: CASSLWSGVSDTQYF.